This T cell receptor (beta chain) was captured in a study of control samples from healthy donors and cancer patients. This CDR3 contains 14 residues. The germline CDR1 and CDR2 sequences are MNHEY and SMNVEV (reference sequence). The V gene end was trimmed by 2 bases and the J gene end by 4 bases; junction bases not matched to a gene: 4. Assay used: immunoSEQ multiplex PCR; TCRdb lists only in-frame clones, some missing. The table records about 50,000 clones, 85% to 95% of them present only once. This rearrangement joins TRBV27 to TRBJ1-2; 7 nucleotides line up with TRBD1. The TCR was taken from a woman aged 50 to 60 with head and neck cancer. Source material: PBMCs. The CDR3 is CASSLTGELYGYTF. CDR3 coding DNA: TGTGCCAGCAGTTTAACAGGGGAGCTCTATGGCTACACCTTC.